The 29 T cell receptor beta chains below were found in one sample sequenced in a study of cytomegalovirus exposure and HLA in healthy donors. Primers included in the PCR were 60 Vbeta and 13 Jbeta primers. TCRdb's table, derived via immunoSEQ multiplex PCR, lists solely in-frame clones and lacks some. The sample includes about 78,000 clones, 63% of them seen just once. Material for sequencing was PBMCs. The receptors stem from a man aged 25-40 years in good health and CMV-seropositive.

The chain couples TRBV19 to TRBJ1-1, with 10 bases that match TRBD1. The CDR3 is made up of 13 amino acids. The V and J ends lost 10 bases and 6 bases, in that order; junction bases with no gene match: 8. Germline CDR1 reads LNHDA; CDR2 reads SQIVND (reference sequence). CDR3 in DNA: TGTGCCATAGCCAGGACAGGGGGATCTGAAGCTTTCTTT. Amino acids: CAIARTGGSEAFF.

The J gene is TRBJ1-6, the V gene TRBV16; unclear D gene. Germline lookup yields CDR1 KGHSY and CDR2 FQNENV. Trimming pared 0 bases from V and 2 bases from J, leaving 14 bases between. The CDR3 length is 18 residues. The CDR3 reads CASSQSRPGITYNSPLHF. The CDR3 DNA reads TGTGCCAGCAGCCAATCGAGGCCGGGAATAACCTATAATTCACCCCTCCACTTT.

This sequence joins TRBV10-3 and TRBJ2-7; the match to TRBD1 covers 8 bases. This CDR3 spans 14 amino acids. Germline trimming cut 11 bases from V and 4 bases from J; bases unmatched to any gene: 13. Germline V lookup: CDR1 ENHRY, CDR2 SYGVKD. Here the CDR3 reads CAPAKAGGYYEQYF. As DNA, the CDR3 is TGTGCCCCCGCCAAGGCAGGGGGCTATTACGAGCAGTACTTC.

The genes are TRBV5-6 and TRBJ2-5; 10 bases match TRBD2. With 4 bases clipped from V and 7 bases from J, the junction kept 10 bases outside the gene matches. This CDR3 comprises 15 residues. CDR1 SGHDT and CDR2 YYEEEE come from the germline V gene. The CDR3 protein is CASSLQTSGSMTQYF. The CDR3 DNA is TGTGCCAGCAGCCTCCAGACTAGCGGGTCAATGACCCAGTACTTC. Using reference TRBV5-6 and TRBJ2-5 for the parts outside the CDR3, the full variable domain is DAGVTQSPTHLIKTRGQQVTLRCSPKSGHDTVSWYQQALGQGPQFIFQYYEEEERQRGNFPDRFSGHQFPNYSSELNVNALLLGDSALYLCASSLQTSGSMTQYFGPGTRLLVL.

This clone showed up just a few times. The genes are TRBV7-9 and TRBJ2-7; TRBD2 aligns across 8 bases. Trimming removed 4 bases from V and 5 bases from J; junction bases left unmatched: 7. This CDR3 region has 14 residues. The germline gives CDR1 SEHNR, CDR2 FQNEAQ (reference sequence). The CDR3 DNA sequence: TGTGCCAGCAGCTCCCCGGGGGGGCATAACGAGCAGTACTTC. Protein: CASSSPGGHNEQYF.

The chain has TRBV5-1 and TRBJ2-7; 12 bases map to TRBD2. The CDR3 runs 15 residues. V lost 7 bases and J lost 5; bases outside the gene matches: 10. The germline CDR1 and CDR2 sequences are SGHRS and YFSETQ. Here the CDR3 reads CASATSGGSTNEQYF. The CDR3 DNA reads as TGCGCCAGCGCTACTAGCGGGGGGTCAACTAACGAGCAGTACTTC.

The chain carries TRBV28 and TRBJ2-1, with 7 nucleotides matching TRBD1. Per the germline V gene, CDR1 is MDHEN and CDR2 is SYDVKM. V shed 4 bases and J 9 bases; nucleotides not matched to a gene: 9. This CDR3 has 14 amino acids. The CDR3 DNA follows: TGTGCCAGCAGTTCTACAGGGGCCTATGGTGAGCAGTTCTTC. Protein: CASSSTGAYGEQFF.

The rearrangement links TRBV7-2 to TRBJ1-4, with D uncertain. The CDR3 is 14 amino acids. V lost 2 bases and J lost 8, with 12 bases in between. Germline loops: CDR1 SGHTA, CDR2 FQGNSA. The CDR3, as DNA: TGTGCCAGCAGCTTATGGGGAGGAAGGGAAAAACTGTTTTTT. It specifies CASSLWGGREKLFF.

This clone appeared a few times. The genes are TRBV6-1 and TRBJ2-2, with 7 bases aligning to TRBD1. The CDR3 runs to 14 residues. Germline CDR1 is MNHNS and CDR2 is SASEGT. Trimming took 5 bases from V and 3 from J; bases not matched to a gene: 3. CDR3 DNA: TGTGCCAGCAGTACCGGGACAGACACCGGGGAGCTGTTTTTT. This gives the protein CASSTGTDTGELFF.

The chain couples TRBV27 to TRBJ1-4, with D possibly matching TRBD1 (5 bases). The CDR3 consists of 15 residues. Germline CDR1 and CDR2: MNHEY and SMNVEV (reference sequence). V was clipped by 5 bases and J by 2 bases, with 12 bases between them. CDR3 coding DNA: TGTGCCAGCAGTCCACGTAGGGGTACTAATGAAAAACTGTTTTTT. Protein sequence: CASSPRRGTNEKLFF.

The V call is TRBV13, the J call TRBJ2-5; the match to TRBD2 covers 8 bases. Per the germline V gene, CDR1 is PRHDT and CDR2 is FYEKMQ (reference sequence). V was clipped by 5 bases and J by 2 bases; unmatched bases: 1. The CDR3 contains 13 residues. The CDR3 DNA follows: TGTGCCAGCAGCGCGGGGGGACAAGAGACCCAGTACTTC. This gives the protein CASSAGGQETQYF.

This clone was found a few times. The chain recombines TRBV5-4 with TRBJ2-5; a possible D gene is TRBD2 (5 bases). The CDR3 covers 15 residues. Per germline, CDR1 SGHNT and CDR2 YYREEE (reference sequence). With 4 bases removed from V and 1 base from J, the gap between germline ends came to 14 bases. Written as DNA, the CDR3 is TGTGCCAGCAGCCGACCTCCGGGAACCCAAGAGACCCAGTACTTC. It specifies CASSRPPGTQETQYF.

This chain joins TRBV7-9 and TRBJ2-7, with a weak D call TRBD2 (5 bases). V shed 5 bases and J shed 5 bases, with 10 bases lying between them. Germline loops: CDR1 SEHNR, CDR2 FQNEAQ (reference sequence). CDR3 length: 12 residues. CDR3 coding DNA: TGTGCCAGCAGCCCAGCGGATAACGAGCAGTACTTC. Protein product: CASSPADNEQYF.

The chain links TRBV5-4 to TRBJ1-1; 7 positions match TRBD1. CDR3 length equals 15 residues. Germline V gene data show CDR1 as SGHNT and CDR2 as YYREEE (reference sequence). J lost 0 bases, V lost 5 bases, and 7 bases had no gene match. CDR3 coding DNA: TGTGCCAGCAGGGGGGGACAGCCTATGAACACTGAAGCTTTCTTT. Its protein product is CASRGGQPMNTEAFF.

The V call is TRBV28, the J call TRBJ1-5, with D possibly matching TRBD1 (5 bases). The CDR3 covers 10 residues. V dropped 9 bases and J dropped 10 bases, with 10 bases sitting between them. Looked up from germline, CDR1 is MDHEN and CDR2 is SYDVKM. CDR3: CASGGYPQHF. The CDR3 DNA follows: TGTGCCAGTGGGGGGTATCCCCAGCATTTT.

The chain has TRBV11-2 and TRBJ2-7; D gene ambiguous. Trimming shortened V by 1 base and J by 3 bases, and 10 bases separated the two germline ends. Germline lookup yields CDR1 SGHAT and CDR2 FQNNGV. This CDR3 is 14 amino acids long. This chain's CDR3 is CASSLAGPIYEQYF. In DNA form, the CDR3 reads TGTGCCAGCAGCTTAGCGGGTCCCATCTACGAGCAGTACTTC.

The chain has TRBV19 and TRBJ2-1; D is undetermined. CDR3 length equals 14 residues. The germline V gene encodes CDR1 LNHDA and CDR2 SQIVND (reference sequence). V was cut by 7 bases and J by 4 bases, with 14 bases left in between. In DNA, the CDR3 is TGTGCCAGTACCCCAGACACGGCGTACAATGAGCAGTTCTTC. It is translated as CASTPDTAYNEQFF.

V and J are TRBV6-5 and TRBJ2-7; D remains ambiguous. Germline CDR1 reads MNHEY; CDR2 reads SVGAGI. V dropped 7 bases and J dropped 7 bases, with 20 bases sitting between them. This CDR3 region has 14 residues. DNA of the CDR3: TGTGCCAGCACCTCCCCCGACTCCCTCCGGGAGCAGTACTTC. The encoded protein is CASTSPDSLREQYF.

The V gene is TRBV5-1, the J gene TRBJ2-3; TRBD1 is a possible D gene (5 bases). Germline V gene lookup returns CDR1 SGHRS and CDR2 YFSETQ. V gave up 6 bases and J gave up 2 bases, with 13 bases separating them. CDR3 size: 14 residues. The CDR3: CASTKGRPTDTQYF. Written as DNA, the CDR3 is TGCGCCAGCACAAAGGGGCGGCCCACAGATACGCAGTATTTT.

The chain recombines TRBV29-1 with TRBJ2-1; 8 bases line up with TRBD1. The CDR3 is made up of 12 amino acids. The germline V gene encodes CDR1 SQVTM and CDR2 ANQGSEA. The CDR3 region has the DNA TGCGCCTACAGGGGGTACTACAATGAGCAGTTCTTC. Protein: CAYRGYYNEQFF.

J is TRBJ1-4 and V is TRBV28; perhaps TRBD1 as D (6 bases). The CDR3 loop spans 15 amino acids. Deletions cut 3 bases from V and 4 bases from J, with 12 bases between. CDR1 is MDHEN and CDR2 is SYDVKM in the germline V gene. This CDR3 is CASSFGYRDNEKLFF. Here the CDR3 DNA reads TGTGCCAGCAGTTTTGGATACAGGGATAATGAAAAACTGTTTTTT.

The V gene is TRBV27, the J gene TRBJ1-6; no definite D call. The germline CDR1 and CDR2 sequences are MNHEY and SMNVEV (reference sequence). V lost 6 bases and J 9 bases, leaving 18 bases between the germline ends. CDR3 size: 15 residues. CDR3 nucleotides: TGTGCCAGCAGCACATCCGGGGAATTGGGTTCACCCCTCCACTTT. Translated, it gives CASSTSGELGSPLHF.

The chain recombines TRBV4-2 with TRBJ2-4; TRBD2 matches 8 bases. V trimming: 8 bases; J trimming: 9 bases; junction bases outside the gene matches: 9. This CDR3 has 13 amino acids. From germline, CDR1 is LGHNA and CDR2 YNFKEQ. The CDR3: CASSPPGGGIQYF. CDR3 bases: TGTGCCAGCTCTCCGCCGGGAGGGGGCATTCAGTACTTC.

The chain has TRBV29-1 and TRBJ1-1; D is possibly TRBD1 (6 bases). Germline V gene data show CDR1 as SQVTM and CDR2 as ANQGSEA. V lost 6 bases to trimming and J lost 3 bases, with 11 bases between them. The CDR3 spans 12 residues. The CDR3 spells CSVYRADTEAFF. In DNA form, the CDR3 reads TGCAGCGTCTACAGGGCGGACACTGAAGCTTTCTTT.

The chain couples TRBV6-1 to TRBJ2-2; D is unresolved. The CDR3 consists of 14 residues. V lost 4 bases and J 3 bases, leaving 9 bases between the germline ends. CDR1 and CDR2 from the germline V gene are MNHNS and SASEGT. The CDR3 reads CASSVSRYTGELFF. The CDR3 DNA follows: TGTGCCAGCAGTGTGTCCAGATACACCGGGGAGCTGTTTTTT.

V usage is TRBV19 and J usage is TRBJ1-4; no clear D gene. The germline V gene encodes CDR1 LNHDA and CDR2 SQIVND (reference sequence). There are 13 residues in the CDR3. Here the CDR3 DNA reads TGTGGAGCGTCAGGAGGTATTAATGAAAAACTGTTTTTT. Translated: CGASGGINEKLFF.

On this clone: Other DNA sequences in the same sample also yield this CDR3. This CDR3 reads CASSLGGTGGYEQYF. Written as DNA, the CDR3 is TGTGCCAGCAGCTTAGGGGGGACAGGGGGCTACGAGCAGTACTTC. The rearrangement joins TRBV11-2 to TRBJ2-7; 11 bases map to TRBD1. CDR1 SGHAT and CDR2 FQNNGV come from the germline V gene. The CDR3 consists of 15 residues. After removal of 1 base from V and 3 bases from J, the junction contained 2 bases not matched to a gene.

This chain links TRBV7-9 with TRBJ2-3, with no clear D. CDR1 is SEHNR and CDR2 is FQNEAQ in the germline V gene (reference sequence). Trimming pared 0 bases from V and 1 base from J, leaving 8 bases between. This CDR3 is 15 amino acids long. The CDR3 region has the DNA TGTGCCAGCAGCTTAGCGTGGGCTGGCACAGATACGCAGTATTTT. It is translated as CASSLAWAGTDTQYF.

Note on this clone: Other DNA sequences in the same sample also yield this CDR3. The chain employs TRBV6-5 and TRBJ1-2, with D possibly TRBD1 on 6 matching bases. V lost 2 bases to trimming and J lost 8 bases, with 12 bases between them. This CDR3 is built from 13 residues. Germline V CDR1 and CDR2: MNHEY, SVGAGI. CDR3 loop: CASSYRQGNGYTF. The CDR3 DNA reads TGTGCCAGCAGTTACCGTCAGGGGAACGGCTACACCTTC.